One sample yielded the 32 T cell receptor beta chains listed below, sequenced in a study of cytomegalovirus exposure and HLA in healthy donors. With 60 Vbeta and 13 Jbeta primers, the PCR was carried out. The table came from immunoSEQ multiplex PCR; TCRdb's copy has only in-frame clones and leaves some out. The sample lists just over 150,000 clones; around 84% were seen once. The sequencing input was PBMCs. The receptors originated from a middle-aged man in good health and CMV-seropositive.

V gene TRBV5-4 combines with J gene TRBJ2-1; the match to TRBD2 covers 13 bases. This CDR3 is 14 amino acids long. Germline V gene data show CDR1 as SGHNT and CDR2 as YYREEE (reference sequence). Losses at the gene ends were 4 bases for V and 10 bases for J; bases not matched to a gene: 5. The CDR3 protein is CASSGGLAGDEQFF. DNA for the CDR3: TGTGCCAGCAGCGGAGGACTAGCGGGAGACGAGCAGTTCTTC.

The V gene is TRBV5-4, the J gene TRBJ2-3, with D possibly TRBD2 on 6 matching bases. The germline V and J ends were trimmed by 4 bases and 6 bases, with 15 bases remaining between them. Germline V gives CDR1 SGHNT, CDR2 YYREEE (reference sequence). There are 14 residues in the CDR3. The CDR3 is CASSPPGVRDTQYF. The CDR3 DNA reads as TGTGCCAGCAGCCCCCCGGGAGTTAGGGATACGCAGTATTTT. The variable domain in full, completed from reference TRBV5-4 and TRBJ2-3, reads ETGVTQSPTHLIKTRGQQVTLRCSSQSGHNTVSWYQQALGQGPQFIFQYYREEENGRGNFPPRFSGLQFPNYSSELNVNALELDDSALYLCASSPPGVRDTQYFGPGTRLTVL.

The rearrangement links TRBV5-4 to TRBJ2-5; 8 bases are shared with TRBD1. V shed 3 bases and J 3 bases; nucleotides not matched to a gene: 4. The CDR3 runs to 14 residues. Germline CDR1 SGHNT, CDR2 YYREEE (reference sequence). CDR3 loop: CASSSRQGKETQYF. The CDR3 DNA sequence: TGTGCCAGCAGCTCTAGACAGGGGAAAGAGACCCAGTACTTC.

This sequence joins TRBV19 and TRBJ1-3; possibly TRBD1 for D (6 bases). Germline V CDR1 and CDR2: LNHDA, SQIVND (reference sequence). The CDR3 extends over 14 amino acids. V dropped 5 bases and J dropped 1 base, with 9 bases sitting between them. The CDR3 nucleotides are TGTGCCAGTAGTCAGGGGTTTTCTGGAAACACCATATATTTT. The encoded protein is CASSQGFSGNTIYF.

V and J are TRBV5-5 and TRBJ1-1, with TRBD1 as a possible D gene (5 bases). The germline V and J ends were trimmed by 6 bases and 4 bases, with 16 bases remaining between them. The germline gives CDR1 SGHKS, CDR2 YYEKEE (reference sequence). This CDR3 has 14 residues. The CDR3 region is CASTRRGESTEAFF. The CDR3 DNA is TGTGCCAGCACCCGGCGGGGGGAGAGCACTGAAGCTTTCTTT.

The chain carries TRBV9 and TRBJ1-1, with D unresolved. V lost 0 bases and J 2 bases, leaving 14 bases between the germline ends. The CDR3 runs to 16 residues. The germline V gene encodes CDR1 SGDLS and CDR2 YYNGEE. The CDR3 coding sequence is TGTGCCAGCAGCGTAGCACCGTCGGGTGGAAACACTGAAGCTTTCTTT. Its protein product is CASSVAPSGGNTEAFF.

For the CDR3, the DNA is TGTGCCAGCAGAAGGGAGGTAATGGCAGATACGCAGTATTTT. This sequence encodes CASRREVMADTQYF. This chain uses TRBV6-1 with TRBJ2-3; tentatively, D is TRBD2 (6 bases). The CDR3 spans 14 residues. Between the trimmed V and J ends, which lost 6 bases and 4 bases, there was a span of 14 bases. CDR1 and CDR2 from the germline V gene are MNHNS and SASEGT.

The chain uses TRBV6-5 and TRBJ1-2; 7 bases agree with TRBD1. Germline values: CDR1 MNHEY, CDR2 SVGAGI. V trimming: 6 bases; J trimming: 1 base; junction bases outside the gene matches: 5. CDR3 length: 14 residues. Here the CDR3 reads CASSPTGVNYGYTF. The CDR3 DNA reads as TGTGCCAGCAGCCCAACAGGGGTTAACTATGGCTACACCTTC.

This sequence joins TRBV6-1 and TRBJ1-5, with 7 bases matching TRBD1. Unmatched junction bases numbered 5, after V lost 6 bases and J lost 3 bases. Germline V gene data show CDR1 as MNHNS and CDR2 as SASEGT. This CDR3 is 14 amino acids long. The CDR3 bases are TGTGCCAGCAGGGTGGGACAGACCAATCAGCCCCAGCATTTT. It codes for CASRVGQTNQPQHF.

Here the CDR3 reads CASSPLISAGVTGELFF. The DNA of the CDR3 is TGTGCCAGCAGCCCTCTGATCTCGGCGGGAGTCACCGGGGAGCTGTTTTTT. This chain connects TRBV11-3 to TRBJ2-2; 7 nucleotides agree with TRBD2. The V gene's germline CDR1 is SGHNT and CDR2 YENEEA. The CDR3 has 17 residues. V lost 5 bases, J lost 4 bases, and 13 bases stayed unmatched.

Written as DNA, the CDR3 is TGTGCCAGCAGCTTAGGTTCACTAGCAGGGACCGGGGAGCTGTTTTTT. This gives the protein CASSLGSLAGTGELFF. The rearrangement uses TRBV11-2 and TRBJ2-2, with a weak D call TRBD2 (6 bases). The CDR3 sequence is 16 residues long. Trimming stripped 1 base from V and 5 bases from J, with 14 bases between. Germline CDR1 is SGHAT and CDR2 is FQNNGV. Full variable domain (remainder filled in from reference TRBV11-2 and TRBJ2-2): EAGVAQSPRYKIIEKRQSVAFWCNPISGHATLYWYQQILGQGPKLLIQFQNNGVVDDSQLPKDRFSAERLKGVDSTLKIQPAKLEDSAVYLCASSLGSLAGTGELFFGEGSRLTVL.

The rearrangement uses TRBV27 and TRBJ1-5; a possible D gene is TRBD1 (5 bases). Germline V CDR1 and CDR2: MNHEY, SMNVEV (reference sequence). Trimming took 0 bases from V and 6 from J, leaving 12 bases between them. The CDR3 spans 15 residues. CDR3 nucleotides: TGTGCCAGCAGTTTATCTCTGGGAGGGACTCAGCCCCAGCATTTT. Translated: CASSLSLGGTQPQHF.

J is TRBJ2-7 and V is TRBV5-1; TRBD1 matches at 8 bases. Near its end, the DNA agrees better with TRBJ2-5, so the J call may be wrong. Germline V gene data show CDR1 as SGHRS and CDR2 as YFSETQ. The CDR3 length is 15 residues. The DNA of the CDR3 is TGCGCCAGCAGCCCGGACAGGGCCAACCAAGAGACCCAGTACTTC. Residues: CASSPDRANQETQYF.

V gene TRBV6-5 combines with J gene TRBJ2-3, with 10 positions matching TRBD2. Germline V gene sequence: CDR1 MNHEY, CDR2 SVGAGI. This CDR3 contains 14 residues. The V segment lost 3 bases and the J segment 6 bases; nucleotides outside the gene matches: 3. CDR3: CASSYSGGLDTQYF. In nucleotides, the CDR3 is TGTGCCAGCAGTTATAGCGGGGGGCTTGATACGCAGTATTTT.

V is TRBV7-6 and J is TRBJ2-1; 13 bases are shared with TRBD2. The CDR3 totals 20 residues. V was pared by 4 bases and J by 4 bases, with 16 bases of the junction left unmatched. Germline values: CDR1 SGHVS, CDR2 FNYEAQ. CDR3 DNA sequence: TGTGCCAGCAGCTCCGAGGGCACTAGCGGGAGGGCCAATTTTTACAATGAGCAGTTCTTC. Translated, it gives CASSSEGTSGRANFYNEQFF.

The chain couples TRBV5-4 to TRBJ2-4; D uncertain. Looked up from germline, CDR1 is SGHNT and CDR2 is YYREEE (reference sequence). This CDR3 contains 16 residues. The V gene lost 0 bases and the J gene lost 0 bases, with 10 bases spanning the gap. CDR3: CASSLGGRLAKNIQYF. CDR3 coding DNA: TGTGCCAGCAGCTTGGGAGGCAGACTAGCCAAAAACATTCAGTACTTC.

This sequence joins TRBV19 and TRBJ2-5; TRBD2 matches 13 bases. Germline V gene sequence: CDR1 LNHDA, CDR2 SQIVND (reference sequence). The CDR3 is 16 amino acids. The V gene end was trimmed by 4 bases and the J gene end by 4 bases; junction bases not matched to a gene: 6. CDR3 sequence: CASSKGTSGILETQYF. The CDR3 DNA reads TGTGCCAGTAGTAAGGGGACTAGCGGGATTTTAGAGACCCAGTACTTC.

The rearrangement joins TRBV7-2 to TRBJ1-5, with D unresolved. This CDR3 spans 12 amino acids. V was clipped by 4 bases and J by 4 bases, with 5 bases between them. Germline assignment: CDR1 SGHTA and CDR2 FQGNSA. CDR3 amino acids: CASSSRNQPQHF. In DNA form, the CDR3 reads TGTGCCAGCAGCTCTAGAAATCAGCCCCAGCATTTT.

The V gene is TRBV5-1, the J gene TRBJ2-2; 8 bases fit TRBD2. The trim removed 4 bases at V and 7 bases at J, leaving 12 bases unmatched. CDR1 and CDR2 (germline): SGHRS, YFSETQ. This CDR3 comprises 16 residues. CDR3 protein: CASSPPGLEVGGELFF. The CDR3 coding sequence is TGCGCCAGCAGCCCCCCGGGACTAGAAGTAGGCGGGGAGCTGTTTTTT. Complete variable domain (other parts from reference TRBV5-1 and TRBJ2-2): KAGVTQTPRYLIKTRGQQVTLSCSPISGHRSVSWYQQTPGQGLQFLFEYFSETQRNKGNFPGRFSGRQFSNSRSEMNVSTLELGDSALYLCASSPPGLEVGGELFFGEGSRLTVL.

This clone was recorded a few times. The rearrangement uses TRBV25-1 and TRBJ2-3; weak D call: TRBD2 (6 bases). The CDR3 has 14 amino acids. V was trimmed by 5 bases and J by 0 bases, leaving 9 bases between them. Germline CDR1 MGHDK, CDR2 SYGVNS. DNA of the CDR3: TGTGCCAGCAGTTCCGCGGGGAGCACAGATACGCAGTATTTT. Its translation: CASSSAGSTDTQYF.

V gene TRBV5-1 combines with J gene TRBJ1-1, with TRBD1 identical over 7 bases. Trimming cost V 2 bases and J 3 bases; bases outside gene matches: 4. Germline CDR1 reads SGHRS; CDR2 reads YFSETQ. The CDR3 extends over 14 amino acids. For the CDR3, the DNA is TGCGCCAGCAGCTTACAGGGGTGGGACACTGAAGCTTTCTTT. Its protein product is CASSLQGWDTEAFF.

This clone was seen more than once but under ten times. CDR3 sequence (DNA): TGTGCCAGCAGCTTAGCAGGGGATGACTACACCTTC. Protein: CASSLAGDDYTF. J is TRBJ1-2 and V is TRBV7-6, with D possibly being TRBD1 (5 bases). Germline V lookup: CDR1 SGHVS, CDR2 FNYEAQ. The CDR3 runs 12 residues. Trimming removed 0 bases at V and 10 bases at J, with 9 bases between.

CDR3: CASSQGGRGISFTDTQYF. In nucleotides, the CDR3 is TGCGCCAGCAGCCAAGGAGGGAGAGGGATCTCGTTCACAGATACGCAGTATTTT. V usage is TRBV4-1 and J usage is TRBJ2-3, with a possible D match to TRBD2 (5 bases). The CDR3 contains 18 residues. Germline V gene lookup returns CDR1 MGHRA and CDR2 YSYEKL. The V gene lost 1 base and the J gene lost 2 bases, with 19 bases spanning the gap.

This rearrangement joins TRBV7-8 to TRBJ1-6; maybe TRBD1 (6 bases). CDR3 length: 15 residues. Trimming took off 1 base at V and 7 bases at J, with 11 bases between the two ends. CDR1 is SGHVS and CDR2 is FQNEAQ in the germline V gene. CDR3 protein: CASSLVRGYNSPLHF. For the CDR3, the DNA is TGTGCCAGCAGCTTAGTTAGGGGGTACAATTCACCCCTCCACTTT.

The chain links TRBV18 to TRBJ2-3, with D maybe TRBD2 (8 bases). This CDR3 comprises 15 residues. The V gene's germline CDR1 is KGHSH and CDR2 LQKENI. The germline V and J ends were trimmed by 1 base and 5 bases, with 13 bases remaining between them. CDR3 sequence reads: CASSPQGAGGDTQYF. The DNA for the CDR3 is TGTGCCAGCTCACCACAGGGGGCGGGAGGAGATACGCAGTATTTT.

The sample holds one count of this clone. The V call is TRBV30, the J call TRBJ1-5; 7 bases match TRBD1. The CDR3 is 13 residues long. Germline trimming cut 5 bases from V and 6 bases from J; bases unmatched to any gene: 7. CDR1 is GTSNPN and CDR2 is SVGIG in the germline V gene (reference sequence). CDR3 protein: CAWDTGALQPQHF. The CDR3 DNA sequence: TGTGCCTGGGATACAGGGGCCCTTCAGCCCCAGCATTTT.

The chain is built from TRBV9 and TRBJ1-4; the D gene is possibly TRBD1 (5 bases). The CDR3 is 14 amino acids. Germline CDR1 SGDLS, CDR2 YYNGEE. V was pared by 7 bases and J by 5 bases, with 15 bases between. The CDR3, as DNA: TGTGCCAGCGGCCGCCGACAGCTAAATGAAAAACTGTTTTTT. Its protein is CASGRRQLNEKLFF.

The chain uses TRBV30 and TRBJ2-5, with D tentatively TRBD1 (5 bases). V was trimmed by 2 bases and J by 4 bases, leaving 11 bases between them. Per the germline V gene, CDR1 is GTSNPN and CDR2 is SVGIG (reference sequence). The CDR3 sequence is 13 residues long. The CDR3 here is CAWSIRTLETQYF. The CDR3, as DNA: TGTGCCTGGAGTATCCGGACATTAGAGACCCAGTACTTC.

The chain couples TRBV19 to TRBJ1-2, with 9 bases lining up with TRBD1. CDR1 and CDR2 from the germline V gene are LNHDA and SQIVND (reference sequence). The length of the CDR3 is 17 residues. V lost 0 bases to trimming and J lost 6 bases; unmatched junction nucleotides: 11. CDR3 sequence reads: CASSIDTGGSFPNGYTF. DNA of the CDR3: TGTGCCAGTAGTATAGATACAGGGGGCTCTTTTCCGAATGGCTACACCTTC.

In this sample, this clone turned up once. The V and J genes are TRBV5-6 and TRBJ2-7; 7 nucleotides align to TRBD1. The V gene's germline CDR1 is SGHDT and CDR2 YYEEEE. V was pared by 2 bases and J by 6 bases, with 8 bases of the junction left unmatched. The CDR3 contains 14 residues. CDR3 amino acids: CASSFGDRVIEQYF. CDR3 DNA sequence: TGTGCCAGCAGCTTTGGAGACAGGGTCATCGAGCAGTACTTC.

The chain has TRBV30 and TRBJ2-1; weak D call: TRBD1 (6 bases). Germline values: CDR1 GTSNPN, CDR2 SVGIG (reference sequence). V was cut by 4 bases and J by 4 bases, with 8 bases left in between. This CDR3 has 12 amino acids. The DNA of the CDR3 is TGTGCCTGGACAGGGGTTTACAATGAGCAGTTCTTC. This encodes CAWTGVYNEQFF.

This chain joins TRBV5-1 and TRBJ2-5, with D possibly being TRBD2 (5 bases). Per the germline V gene, CDR1 is SGHRS and CDR2 is YFSETQ. Deletions cut 0 bases from V and 2 bases from J, with 14 bases between. The CDR3 covers 16 residues. CDR3 residues: CASSLAAVAYQETQYF. CDR3 coding DNA: TGCGCCAGCAGCTTGGCCGCGGTAGCGTATCAAGAGACCCAGTACTTC.